The rows below give T cell receptor beta chains drawn from one sample of a study of identical twins. TCRdb reprocessed the 5' RACE reads with MiXCR, giving one entry per CDR3 protein. Of under 450,000 distinct CDR3 sequences listed, about 18% were seen once; the top ten hold more than 10%. The sample consisted of naive T cells sorted from blood. These receptor sequences come from a man in his fifties or sixties in good health. Both conserved end residues are part of each CDR3. A D gene is named only where the DNA matches it firmly. A row's size may be missing; if present it is once, few, many or a size class.

length	V	D	size	J	CDR3	DNA
16	TRBV7-6	TRBD2	many	TRBJ2-1	CASSSGWVAGYNEQFF	TGTGCCAGCAGCTCTGGGTGGGTAGCGGGATACAATGAGCAGTTCTTC
17	TRBV4-2	NA	few	TRBJ1-3	CASSQDLQGLTGNTIYF	TGTGCCAGCAGCCAAGATCTACAGGGACTGACTGGAAACACCATATATTTT
12	TRBV27	NA	few	TRBJ1-1	CASRPSGSRAFF	TGTGCCAGCAGGCCCTCAGGGTCGCGGGCTTTCTTT
16	TRBV6-5	NA	many	TRBJ1-6	CASSFDLTGGNSPLHF	TGTGCCAGCAGTTTCGATCTCACCGGGGGTAATTCACCCCTCCACTTT
14	TRBV12-3/TRBV12-4	TRBD2	few	TRBJ2-7	CASSLQELAGEQYF	TGTGCCAGCAGTTTACAGGAACTAGCGGGTGAGCAGTACTTC
14	TRBV12-3/TRBV12-4	NA	few	TRBJ1-6	CASSRASYNSPLHF	TGTGCCAGCAGCCGGGCCTCCTATAATTCACCCCTCCACTTT
15	TRBV11-2	NA	many	TRBJ2-1	CASSPYNGPNNEQFF	TGTGCCAGCAGCCCCTACAACGGACCCAACAATGAGCAGTTCTTC
15	TRBV4-2	TRBD1	many	TRBJ2-1	CASSQPDRVNNEQFF	TGTGCCAGCAGCCAACCCGACAGGGTTAACAATGAGCAGTTCTTC
16	TRBV6-2/TRBV6-3	TRBD2	few	TRBJ2-1	CASSALVIAGVNEQFF	TGTGCCAGCAGTGCCCTGGTGATAGCGGGAGTGAATGAGCAGTTCTTC
13	TRBV29-1	TRBD2	many	TRBJ2-3	CSSSGRATDTQYF	TGCAGTAGTAGCGGGAGGGCGACAGATACGCAGTATTTT
13	TRBV20-1	NA	many	TRBJ1-2	CSATATIGDGYTF	TGCAGTGCTACAGCAACTATAGGTGATGGCTACACCTTC
15	TRBV7-2	NA	NA	TRBJ2-5	CASSPQGTGLSTQYF	TGTGCCAGCAGCCCGCAGGGGACGGGCCTTTCGACCCAGTACTTC
16	TRBV4-2	NA	NA	TRBJ2-7	CASSQEWDRSAYEQYF	TGTGCCAGCAGCCAAGAATGGGATCGTAGCGCCTACGAGCAGTACTTC
13	TRBV10-3	TRBD1	NA	TRBJ2-5	CAISPGQQETQYF	TGTGCCATCAGTCCGGGACAGCAAGAGACCCAGTACTTC
14	TRBV5-1	NA	NA	TRBJ2-3	CASSATLGRDTQYF	TGCGCCAGCAGCGCGACCCTGGGGCGAGATACGCAGTATTTT
15	TRBV12-3/TRBV12-4	TRBD1	many	TRBJ2-3	CASSPDRGMTDTQYF	TGTGCCAGCAGCCCGGACAGGGGGATGACAGATACGCAGTATTTT
13	TRBV10-3	TRBD1	many	TRBJ2-7	CAAKTGQTYEQYF	TGTGCCGCCAAGACAGGGCAGACCTACGAGCAGTACTTC
13	TRBV28	NA	many	TRBJ2-2	CASRGTNTGELFF	TGTGCCAGCAGGGGGACTAACACCGGGGAGCTGTTTTTT
17	TRBV15	TRBD2	NA	TRBJ2-1	CATSRDGTSGGYNEQFF	TGTGCCACCAGCAGAGACGGGACTAGCGGGGGCTACAATGAGCAGTTCTTC
13	TRBV12-3/TRBV12-4	NA	NA	TRBJ1-2	CASSLEIKGGYTF	TGTGCCAGCAGTTTAGAGATAAAGGGTGGCTACACCTTC
18	TRBV11-2	TRBD2	few	TRBJ2-5	CASSLELGLAGARETQYF	TGTGCCAGCAGCTTAGAGTTAGGGCTAGCGGGGGCCCGGGAGACCCAGTACTTC
16	TRBV28	NA	few	TRBJ1-2	CASSLHGGRGNYGYTF	TGTGCCAGCAGTTTACACGGGGGTAGAGGAAACTATGGCTACACCTTC
18	TRBV5-1	TRBD1	few	TRBJ2-7	CASSTTGTGVAGSYEQYF	TGCGCCAGCAGCACCACCGGGACAGGGGTCGCTGGGTCCTACGAGCAGTACTTC
15	TRBV2	TRBD1	few	TRBJ1-2	CASRLGTGFNYGYTF	TGTGCCAGCAGACTCGGGACAGGATTTAACTATGGCTACACCTTC
11	TRBV29-1	TRBD1	few	TRBJ2-7	CSVDREGEQYF	TGCAGCGTCGACAGGGAAGGAGAGCAGTACTTC
21	TRBV7-6	NA	NA	TRBJ2-1	CASSLARGGRSLPRSYNEQFF	TGTGCCAGCAGCTTAGCGAGAGGTGGCAGAAGCCTCCCCCGCTCCTACAATGAGCAGTTCTTC
15	TRBV24-1	TRBD2	few	TRBJ2-5	CATSDLASGTETQYF	TGTGCCACCAGTGATTTAGCTAGCGGGACAGAGACCCAGTACTTC
14	TRBV5-1	TRBD1	NA	TRBJ2-7	CASSLKQGGYEQYF	TGCGCCAGCAGCTTGAAACAGGGGGGCTACGAGCAGTACTTC
19	TRBV5-1	NA	many	TRBJ2-3	CASSLEVFVGPGRTDTQYF	TGCGCCAGCAGCTTGGAGGTTTTCGTAGGGCCTGGTCGCACAGATACGCAGTATTTT
15	TRBV29-1	NA	many	TRBJ1-2	CSVDRDGDLGYGYTF	TGCAGCGTTGACCGGGACGGGGATCTTGGCTATGGCTACACCTTC
16	TRBV20-1	NA	many	TRBJ2-2	CSARFRPGRYTGELFF	TGCAGTGCTAGATTTAGACCGGGACGCTACACCGGGGAGCTGTTTTTT
15	TRBV28	NA	many	TRBJ2-1	CASSLWSSSYNEQFF	TGTGCCAGCAGTTTGTGGAGTAGCTCCTACAATGAGCAGTTCTTC
17	TRBV25-1	TRBD1	NA	TRBJ2-2	CASSPKGGTGGTGELFF	TGTGCCAGCAGCCCAAAGGGGGGGACAGGGGGCACCGGGGAGCTGTTTTTT
15	TRBV20-1	TRBD2	many	TRBJ2-7	CSARGTPSGAREQYF	TGCAGTGCTAGAGGTACACCTAGCGGGGCCCGCGAGCAGTACTTC
13	TRBV4-2	TRBD2	NA	TRBJ2-1	CASSQEESGSPFF	TGTGCCAGCAGCCAAGAGGAGAGCGGGAGTCCGTTCTTC
15	TRBV5-5	NA	NA	TRBJ2-5	CASSLRYRDQETQYF	TGTGCCAGCAGCTTGAGGTACAGGGACCAAGAGACCCAGTACTTC
15	TRBV13	TRBD1	NA	TRBJ2-1	CASSPRDRWYNEQFF	TGTGCCAGCAGCCCCCGGGACAGGTGGTACAATGAGCAGTTCTTC
15	TRBV20-1	TRBD2	NA	TRBJ2-1	CSARAGLALYNEQFF	TGCAGTGCTAGAGCGGGACTAGCCCTCTACAATGAGCAGTTCTTC
16	TRBV9	TRBD1	NA	TRBJ1-3	CASSVGNRGSGNTIYF	TGTGCCAGCAGCGTAGGAAACAGGGGCTCTGGAAACACCATATATTTT
14	TRBV27	NA	NA	TRBJ1-4	CASSPLGGWEKLFF	TGTGCCAGCAGTCCCCTGGGGGGCTGGGAAAAACTGTTTTTT
15	TRBV3-1	TRBD2	many	TRBJ2-7	CASSGGLAATYEQYF	TGTGCCAGCAGCGGTGGACTAGCGGCAACCTACGAGCAGTACTTC
15	TRBV15	NA	few	TRBJ2-4	CATSRDGIGQNIQYF	TGTGCCACCAGCAGAGATGGAATAGGTCAAAACATTCAGTACTTC
13	TRBV10-3	TRBD1	many	TRBJ2-1	CAIYPGQGAEQFF	TGTGCCATTTACCCGGGACAGGGGGCTGAGCAGTTCTTC
16	TRBV6-2/TRBV6-3	TRBD2	NA	TRBJ2-1	CATGASGRPSYNEQFF	TGTGCGACGGGGGCTAGCGGGAGGCCGTCCTACAATGAGCAGTTCTTC
18	TRBV4-3	NA	few	TRBJ2-1	CASSLTRSPAGRVNEQFF	TGCGCCAGCAGCCTTACGCGGTCCCCCGCGGGAAGGGTCAATGAGCAGTTCTTC
12	TRBV20-1	TRBD2	many	TRBJ2-7	CSASGTLYEQYF	TGCAGTGCCAGCGGGACTCTTTACGAGCAGTACTTC
16	TRBV6-5	NA	NA	TRBJ2-4	CASSYSILAAKNIQYF	TGTGCCAGCAGTTACTCGATCCTAGCAGCCAAAAACATTCAGTACTTC
14	TRBV12-3/TRBV12-4	NA	NA	TRBJ2-1	CASSFLGVKGEQFF	TGTGCCAGCAGTTTTTTGGGAGTTAAGGGAGAGCAGTTCTTC
13	TRBV4-3	NA	few	TRBJ2-1	CASSPEGHNEQFF	TGCGCCAGCAGCCCTGAGGGACACAATGAGCAGTTCTTC